The 5 T cell receptor beta chains presented below share a single source sample, sequenced in a study of cytomegalovirus exposure and HLA in healthy donors. The primer mix had 60 Vbeta and 13 Jbeta primers. The repertoire was sequenced with immunoSEQ multiplex PCR; TCRdb's copy has only in-frame clones and lacks some. The sample carries under 150,000 clones, 75% to 80% recorded once. The sequenced sample was PBMCs. These receptors all come from a woman aged 55-70 years in good health and CMV-seronegative.

This chain joins TRBV11-2 and TRBJ2-2; 12 bases map to TRBD1. V lost 1 base, J lost 7 bases, and 4 bases stayed unmatched. Germline lookup yields CDR1 SGHAT and CDR2 FQNNGV. The CDR3 has 16 residues. In nucleotides, the CDR3 is TGTGCCAGCAGCTTAGTCGGGACAGGGGGCGGCGGGGAGCTGTTTTTT. Protein sequence: CASSLVGTGGGGELFF.

This chain links TRBV2 with TRBJ2-2, with 7 bases identical to TRBD2. The CDR3 is 14 amino acids. The V gene end was trimmed by 7 bases and the J gene end by 5 bases; junction bases not matched to a gene: 7. Per germline, CDR1 SNHLY and CDR2 FYNNEI. CDR3 loop: CASTWTSLTGELFF. As DNA, the CDR3 is TGTGCCAGCACCTGGACTAGTCTAACCGGGGAGCTGTTTTTT.

The V gene is TRBV7-8, the J gene TRBJ2-7; D remains ambiguous. CDR1 and CDR2 from the germline V gene are SGHVS and FQNEAQ. This CDR3 comprises 13 residues. V was trimmed by 1 base and J by 0 bases, leaving 4 bases between them. CDR3 sequence: CASSLDYSYEQYF. The CDR3 DNA reads TGTGCCAGCAGCTTAGATTACTCCTACGAGCAGTACTTC.

This sequence joins TRBV14 and TRBJ2-3, with 11 bases matching TRBD2. This CDR3 region has 17 residues. The germline V gene encodes CDR1 SGHDN and CDR2 FVKESK. V lost 2 bases, J lost 5 bases, and 9 bases stayed unmatched. The CDR3 sequence is CASSQLTSGMGGDTQYF. CDR3 coding DNA: TGTGCCAGCAGCCAACTGACTAGCGGGATGGGTGGAGATACGCAGTATTTT.

In this sample, this clone turned up once. This rearrangement joins TRBV11-2 to TRBJ2-1; 11 bases are shared with TRBD2. Germline values: CDR1 SGHAT, CDR2 FQNNGV. V lost 2 bases to trimming and J lost 4 bases; unmatched junction nucleotides: 1. The CDR3 runs 15 residues. CDR3 amino acids: CASSLRLAGYNEQFF. DNA of the CDR3: TGTGCCAGCAGCTTAAGACTAGCGGGGTACAATGAGCAGTTCTTC.